The 28 T cell receptor beta chains in this list originate from one sample, sequenced in a study of vaccination and CD4 T cells after COVID-19. Treatment denoted: roughly ten-day PBMC culture with coronavirus spike peptide pools or control peptides (ViraFEST assay). Sequenced with the Oncomine TCR Beta short-read assay was DNA taken from cultured CD4+ T cells. TCRdb redid the calling of the PCR reads with MiXCR, one entry per CDR3 protein. The table includes 8,500 to 14,000 distinct CDR3 sequences, about 30% detected once. For these receptors, no antigen is known. Sequenced sample: cultured CD4+ T cells from blood. These receptors came from a human donor with COVID-19.

This clonotype has a handful of counts. The J gene is TRBJ1-1, the V gene TRBV20-1; TRBD1 is a possible D gene (5 bases). This CDR3 has 14 amino acids. Trimming pared 6 bases from V and 1 base from J, leaving 15 bases between. Germline CDR1 and CDR2: DFQATT and SNEGSKA (reference sequence). The CDR3 DNA sequence: TGCAGTGCCCTAAGGGACCTAGCGAACACTGAAGCTTTCTTT. This gives the protein CSALRDLANTEAFF.

This clonotype has more than one count but fewer than ten. The rearrangement uses TRBV6-1 and TRBJ1-1, with D hard to call. CDR3 length equals 16 residues. The V end lost 5 bases, the J end lost 1 base, and 17 bases lay between the germline ends. The germline CDR1 and CDR2 sequences are MNHNS and SASEGT. The chain's CDR3 is CASSRDRPEGNTEAFF. In nucleotides, the CDR3 is TGTGCCAGCAGTCGAGACCGCCCGGAGGGGAACACTGAAGCTTTCTTT.

V gene TRBV11-2 combines with J gene TRBJ2-1, with a weak D call TRBD2 (7 bases). In germline, CDR1 is SGHAT, CDR2 FQNNGV. The V end was cut by 4 bases, the J end by 8 bases, with 15 bases between. This CDR3 is 14 amino acids long. The CDR3 spells CASSSLGGAYEQFF. The CDR3 nucleotides are TGTGCCAGCAGCTCCCTAGGGGGGGCCTATGAGCAGTTCTTC.

This clonotype was seen a few times. The chain is built from TRBV10-3 and TRBJ1-1, with D unresolved. Germline V gene sequence: CDR1 ENHRY, CDR2 SYGVKD. Between the trimmed V and J ends, which lost 7 bases and 5 bases, there was a span of 11 bases. The CDR3 has 12 residues. The CDR3 sequence is CAIKQRGTEAFF. The CDR3 region has the DNA TGTGCCATCAAACAACGTGGGACTGAAGCTTTCTTT.

V is TRBV10-3 and J is TRBJ1-1, with 9 bases identical to TRBD1. The CDR3 has 17 amino acids. J was trimmed by 1 base and V by 5 bases; bases with no gene match: 11. Germline V gene lookup returns CDR1 ENHRY and CDR2 SYGVKD. The CDR3 here is CAISPTGTGLGNTEAFF. In nucleotides, the CDR3 is TGTGCCATCAGTCCTACCGGGACAGGGCTAGGGAACACTGAAGCTTTCTTT.

This clonotype has just a few counts. The chain is built from TRBV6-1 and TRBJ2-7; no clear D. Trimming cost V 7 bases and J 2 bases, with 18 bases left between them. The germline gives CDR1 MNHNS, CDR2 SASEGT. This CDR3 spans 15 amino acids. This chain's CDR3 is CASNPLRTTPYEQYF. Written as DNA, the CDR3 is TGTGCCAGCAACCCCCTGAGGACCACTCCCTACGAGCAGTACTTC.

The chain carries TRBV5-8 and TRBJ2-2; D unclear. CDR1 and CDR2 (germline): SGHTS, YDEGEE. The CDR3 covers 16 residues. Trimming took off 0 bases at V and 5 bases at J, with 14 bases between the two ends. CDR3 sequence (DNA): TGTGCCAGCAGCTTGGTGTCGGGTATCCAGACCGGGGAGCTGTTTTTT. Translation gives CASSLVSGIQTGELFF.

The CDR3: CASSYSNPGQVETQYF. CDR3 DNA sequence: TGTGCCAGCAGTTACTCGAATCCTGGACAGGTAGAGACCCAGTACTTC. J is TRBJ2-5 and V is TRBV6-2 or TRBV6-3; 7 nucleotides agree with TRBD1. V lost 0 bases and J lost 4; bases outside the gene matches: 8. There are 16 residues in the CDR3. CDR1 and CDR2 (germline): MNHEY, SVGEGT.

This clonotype was counted a few times. The chain recombines TRBV6-1 with TRBJ1-2; 9 bases align to TRBD1. This CDR3 is built from 13 residues. The trim removed 6 bases at V and 7 bases at J, leaving 6 bases unmatched. CDR1 is MNHNS, CDR2 SASEGT, per germline. CDR3 amino acids: CASSGTGSAGYTF. The DNA of the CDR3 is TGTGCCAGCAGCGGGACAGGGTCGGCTGGCTACACCTTC.

The V gene is TRBV6-5, the J gene TRBJ2-7; D may match TRBD1 or TRBD2 (5 bases each). This CDR3 has 14 amino acids. V lost 2 bases, J lost 3 bases, and 11 bases lay in between. Germline V gene lookup returns CDR1 MNHEY and CDR2 SVGAGI. For the CDR3, the DNA is TGTGCCAGCAGTTACACGGGACGGGACTACGAGCAGTACTTC. Amino acids: CASSYTGRDYEQYF.

The CDR3 coding sequence is TGTGCCACCAGCAACCCGGGGGGCAAGGACAATGAGCAGTTCTTC. Its protein product is CATSNPGGKDNEQFF. The chain has TRBV24-1 and TRBJ2-1, with a weak D call TRBD2 (7 bases). Germline-derived CDR1 and CDR2 are KGHDR and SFDVKD. This CDR3 has 15 residues. With 7 bases removed from V and 5 bases from J, the gap between germline ends came to 17 bases.

This clonotype has a handful of counts. The rearrangement uses TRBV12-3 or TRBV12-4 and TRBJ1-6; D ambiguous. This CDR3 has 16 amino acids. V dropped 6 bases and J dropped 0 bases, with 12 bases sitting between them. The CDR3 nucleotides read TGTGCCAGCAGAATCGGAAGGAGCTCCTATAATTCACCCCTCCACTTT. Residues: CASRIGRSSYNSPLHF.

The CDR3 region is CASSDLRGKGTVGGELFF. The CDR3 nucleotides read TGTGCCAGCAGCGATCTCCGGGGGAAGGGAACTGTCGGCGGGGAGCTGTTTTTT. This chain uses TRBV6-1 with TRBJ2-2; perhaps TRBD2 as D (6 bases). Germline V gene sequence: CDR1 MNHNS, CDR2 SASEGT. Deletions cut 6 bases from V and 7 bases from J, with 27 bases between. This CDR3 region has 18 residues.

This chain links TRBV12-3 or TRBV12-4 with TRBJ2-6, with D unclear. V lost 6 bases and J 1 base, leaving 4 bases between the germline ends. The CDR3 runs to 13 residues. This CDR3 is CASSRSGANVLTF. In DNA, the CDR3 is TGTGCCAGCAGCCGGTCTGGGGCCAACGTCCTGACTTTC.

This clonotype turned up a few times. The rearrangement uses TRBV11-2 and TRBJ1-1; no definite D call. This CDR3 spans 13 amino acids. V was cut by 4 bases and J by 0 bases, with 6 bases left in between. The germline gives CDR1 SGHAT, CDR2 FQNNGV. The CDR3 DNA sequence: TGTGCCAGCAGCTCCCTCTTGAACACTGAAGCTTTCTTT. Translating it yields CASSSLLNTEAFF.

The V call is TRBV6-1, the J call TRBJ1-2; the D gene is possibly TRBD1 (6 bases). V was clipped by 8 bases and J by 6 bases, with 16 bases between them. CDR3 length: 13 residues. The germline V gene has CDR1 MNHNS and CDR2 SASEGT. In DNA form, the CDR3 reads TGTGCCAGCCGGCGCAGGGGAGCCGATGGCTACACCTTC. It encodes CASRRRGADGYTF.

The chain combines TRBV7-2 with TRBJ2-1; D unclear. V was clipped by 5 bases and J by 9 bases, with 14 bases between them. The V gene's germline CDR1 is SGHTA and CDR2 FQGNSA. This CDR3 spans 13 amino acids. CDR3 in DNA: TGTGCCAGCAGCCCCCAGGCTGGGTCTGAGCAGTTCTTC. Its translation: CASSPQAGSEQFF.

The V gene is TRBV6-1, the J gene TRBJ2-7; D is perhaps TRBD1 (6 bases). Germline CDR1 is MNHNS and CDR2 is SASEGT. Trimming pared 8 bases from V and 4 bases from J, leaving 18 bases between. The CDR3 has 14 amino acids. CDR3 loop: CASGIQGSSYEQYF. The CDR3 DNA reads as TGTGCCAGCGGAATACAGGGATCTTCTTACGAGCAGTACTTC.

V and J are TRBV11-2 and TRBJ1-2; 7 nucleotides align to TRBD1. The CDR3 has 14 residues. Germline values: CDR1 SGHAT, CDR2 FQNNGV. V lost 0 bases and J lost 8; bases outside the gene matches: 6. CDR3 nucleotide sequence: TGTGCCAGCAGCTTAGAAGGGGGCGCATCCGGCTACACCTTC. Translating it yields CASSLEGGASGYTF.

In its sample, this clonotype was seen a few times. The chain couples TRBV20-1 to TRBJ1-6, with 7 nucleotides matching TRBD1. CDR1 and CDR2 from the germline V gene are DFQATT and SNEGSKA (reference sequence). The length of the CDR3 is 14 residues. V lost 0 bases and J lost 7; bases outside the gene matches: 3. CDR3 in amino acids: CSARDRTGNSPLHF. The DNA of the CDR3 is TGCAGTGCTAGAGATCGGACAGGAAATTCACCCCTCCACTTT.

The chain recombines TRBV7-6 with TRBJ2-7, with D uncertain. This CDR3 has 14 amino acids. The germline V and J ends were trimmed by 6 bases and 3 bases, with 15 bases remaining between them. Germline V lookup: CDR1 SGHVS, CDR2 FNYEAQ. Here the CDR3 DNA reads TGTGCCAGCAGTCCGGCCTCTGGGGACTACGAGCAGTACTTC. This translates into CASSPASGDYEQYF.

On this clonotype: A junction boundary mismatches the germline segment, possibly from a read error. V and J are TRBV2 and TRBJ2-7, with D unclear. This CDR3 spans 11 amino acids. Germline values: CDR1 SNHLY, CDR2 FYNNEI. CDR3 residues: CASREEYEQYF. The CDR3 region has the DNA TGTGCCAGCAGGGAAGAGTACGAGCAGTACTTC.

This clonotype has only a few counts. The rearrangement links TRBV24-1 to TRBJ2-5; a possible D gene is TRBD2 (6 bases). Per germline, CDR1 KGHDR and CDR2 SFDVKD. CDR3 size: 14 residues. The V gene lost 5 bases and the J gene lost 1 base, with 10 bases spanning the gap. The CDR3 DNA is TGTGCCACCAGTGGGGGGACTTCCCAAGAGACCCAGTACTTC. Protein product: CATSGGTSQETQYF.

The chain joins TRBV6-5 to TRBJ1-4; D not resolved. The CDR3 is made up of 14 amino acids. Germline assignment: CDR1 MNHEY and CDR2 SVGAGI. Trimming removed 2 bases from V and 3 bases from J, with 7 bases in between. CDR3 amino acids: CASSYPSSNEKLFF. In DNA form, the CDR3 reads TGTGCCAGCAGTTACCCCTCCTCTAATGAAAAACTGTTTTTT.

This clonotype was seen more than once but under ten times. This chain joins TRBV20-1 and TRBJ2-1, with TRBD2 matching 12 bases. The germline V gene has CDR1 DFQATT and CDR2 SNEGSKA (reference sequence). The CDR3 is 14 residues long. Unmatched junction bases numbered 1, after V lost 5 bases and J lost 2 bases. The CDR3 coding sequence is TGCAGTGCTGCTAGCGGGGGGGCCTACAATGAGCAGTTCTTC. Translated, it gives CSAASGGAYNEQFF.

This clonotype has just one count. The chain recombines TRBV4-2 with TRBJ2-2; no clear D. CDR1 and CDR2 (germline): LGHNA, YNFKEQ. V was shortened by 4 bases and J by 6 bases, with 9 bases between the two germline ends. CDR3 length: 13 amino acids. The CDR3 is CASSLRSSGELFF. The CDR3 region has the DNA TGTGCCAGCAGCCTTAGGTCTTCCGGGGAGCTGTTTTTT.

This chain uses TRBV5-1 with TRBJ1-1; D may be TRBD1 (5 bases). V was clipped by 4 bases and J by 0 bases, with 19 bases between them. CDR1 is SGHRS, CDR2 YFSETQ, per germline. This CDR3 spans 17 amino acids. CDR3 sequence reads: CASSLDGTAPMNTEAFF. The DNA of the CDR3 is TGCGCCAGCAGCCTGGATGGGACGGCCCCAATGAACACTGAAGCTTTCTTT.

The V call is TRBV30, the J call TRBJ2-5; D is uncertain. Germline CDR1 GTSNPN, CDR2 SVGIG (reference sequence). Trimming removed 1 base from V and 9 bases from J, with 18 bases in between. This CDR3 region has 14 residues. Here the CDR3 reads CAWSDLGLLSAQYF. In DNA, the CDR3 is TGTGCCTGGAGTGATCTAGGCCTCCTATCGGCCCAGTACTTC.